The 24 T cell receptor beta chains below were found in one sample sequenced in a study of blood T cell repertoires in COVID-19. Sequencing was performed with immunoSEQ multiplex PCR; in TCRdb, only in-frame clones are kept and a portion is missing. Among 250,000 to 300,000 clones listed, approximately 91% were seen once. The sample consisted of PBMCs or T cells enriched from blood (not recorded which). These receptors originate from a woman in her forties with acute COVID-19.

There are a few counts of this clone. The chain carries TRBV7-6 and TRBJ1-1; 9 bases agree with TRBD1. The germline gives CDR1 SGHVS, CDR2 FNYEAQ. Germline trimming cut 0 bases from V and 1 base from J; bases unmatched to any gene: 0. This CDR3 spans 15 amino acids. CDR3 in DNA: TGTGCCAGCAGCTTAGCGGACAGGGGGAACACTGAAGCTTTCTTT. Protein product: CASSLADRGNTEAFF.

This clone was seen once. The chain uses TRBV28 and TRBJ2-1; 9 bases map to TRBD2. Germline V CDR1 and CDR2: MDHEN, SYDVKM. CDR3 size: 14 residues. V was clipped by 8 bases and J by 10 bases; unmatched bases: 12. Here the CDR3 DNA reads TGTGCCAGCCAAAAATCCGCGGGGGGGCGAGAGCAGTTCTTC. This translates into CASQKSAGGREQFF.

This clone is a singleton in its sample. CDR3 nucleotide sequence: TGTGCCACCAGCAGAGATCAGGGATCCTACGAGCAGTACTTC. This sequence encodes CATSRDQGSYEQYF. This chain links TRBV15 with TRBJ2-7, with a tentative D call TRBD1 (5 bases). Trimming cost V 0 bases and J 1 base, with 7 bases left between them. CDR3 length: 14 amino acids. CDR1 is LNHNV and CDR2 is YYDKDF in the germline V gene (reference sequence).

The CDR3 DNA sequence: TGTGCCAGCAGCTTAGAGGGCGGGTGGAATGAAAAACTGTTTTTT. This gives the protein CASSLEGGWNEKLFF. This sequence joins TRBV7-9 and TRBJ1-4, with no clear D. V lost 1 base and J lost 5, with 11 bases in between. CDR3 length equals 15 residues. Germline V CDR1 and CDR2: SEHNR, FQNEAQ (reference sequence).

The V and J genes are TRBV12-3 or TRBV12-4 and TRBJ1-1; D remains ambiguous. Trimming pared 3 bases from V and 1 base from J, leaving 3 bases between. The CDR3 extends over 12 amino acids. The CDR3 spells CASSFGNTEAFF. The CDR3 nucleotides are TGTGCCAGCAGTTTCGGGAACACTGAAGCTTTCTTT.

The chain recombines TRBV6-5 with TRBJ1-5; perhaps TRBD1 as D (6 bases). CDR1 MNHEY and CDR2 SVGAGI come from the germline V gene. Trimming left V 6 bases short and J 0 bases short, with 12 bases between. The CDR3 loop spans 15 amino acids. The CDR3 DNA follows: TGTGCCAGCAGGCCAGGGGACTATAGCAATCAGCCCCAGCATTTT. It is translated as CASRPGDYSNQPQHF.

The chain has TRBV7-8 and TRBJ1-2, with D tentatively TRBD1 (6 bases). The CDR3 consists of 12 residues. CDR1 and CDR2 (germline): SGHVS, FQNEAQ. With 5 bases removed from V and 5 bases from J, the gap between germline ends came to 9 bases. CDR3 loop: CASSLTGYGYTF. The CDR3 DNA is TGTGCCAGCAGCCTCACAGGGTATGGCTACACCTTC.

V and J are TRBV19 and TRBJ2-1; 7 nucleotides align to TRBD2. Looked up from germline, CDR1 is LNHDA and CDR2 is SQIVND (reference sequence). The V segment lost 4 bases and the J segment 7 bases; nucleotides outside the gene matches: 7. The CDR3 covers 14 residues. CDR3 sequence (DNA): TGTGCCAGTAGTAGAACTAGCGAGGGGAATGAGCAGTTCTTC. It yields the protein CASSRTSEGNEQFF.

This clone was detected only once. The CDR3 loop reads CASSLTGPEAFF. The CDR3, as DNA: TGTGCCAGCAGTCTGACAGGGCCTGAAGCTTTCTTT. The chain employs TRBV12-3 or TRBV12-4 and TRBJ1-1, with TRBD1 identical over 7 bases. The CDR3 covers 12 residues. Trimming cost V 5 bases and J 6 bases; bases outside gene matches: 3.

The rearrangement links TRBV2 to TRBJ1-1; D is unclear. Germline loops: CDR1 SNHLY, CDR2 FYNNEI. This CDR3 is built from 15 residues. Trimming removed 2 bases at V and 1 base at J, with 11 bases between. The CDR3 DNA follows: TGTGCCAGCAGTGAAATAGGACTCGCGAACACTGAAGCTTTCTTT. Translating gives CASSEIGLANTEAFF. The complete variable domain, with remaining parts taken from reference TRBV2 and TRBJ1-1, reads EPEVTQTPSHQVTQMGQEVILRCVPISNHLYFYWYRQILGQKVEFLVSFYNNEISEKSEIFDDQFSVERPDGSNFTLKIRSTKLEDSAMYFCASSEIGLANTEAFFGQGTRLTVV.

The chain combines TRBV29-1 with TRBJ2-3, with a tentative D call TRBD2 (5 bases). Trimming stripped 7 bases from V and 7 bases from J, with 12 bases between. CDR3 length: 11 amino acids. Germline V gives CDR1 SQVTM, CDR2 ANQGSEA. The chain's CDR3 is CSAEGVNTQYF. The CDR3 coding sequence is TGCAGCGCCGAGGGAGTTAATACGCAGTATTTT.

The chain has TRBV11-1 and TRBJ2-5, with 8 nucleotides matching TRBD2. With 7 bases clipped from V and 5 bases from J, the junction kept 12 bases outside the gene matches. The CDR3 spans 15 residues. The V gene's germline CDR1 is SGHAT and CDR2 FQDESV (reference sequence). This chain's CDR3 is CASTYGTGGMETQYF. CDR3 sequence (DNA): TGTGCCAGCACCTACGGAACGGGAGGGATGGAGACCCAGTACTTC.

The chain uses TRBV2 and TRBJ1-5, with TRBD1 as a possible D gene (5 bases). This CDR3 has 14 amino acids. Trimming removed 8 bases from V and 1 base from J, with 12 bases in between. The germline V gene has CDR1 SNHLY and CDR2 FYNNEI. CDR3 protein: CASQGGLSNQPQHF. The CDR3 nucleotides are TGTGCCAGCCAGGGAGGTCTAAGCAATCAGCCCCAGCATTTT.

The CDR3 reads CASQTQGSLGGYTF. Here the CDR3 DNA reads TGTGCCAGCCAAACACAGGGGTCCCTGGGCGGCTACACCTTC. The J gene is TRBJ1-2, the V gene TRBV6-5; TRBD1 matches at 7 bases. V dropped 8 bases and J dropped 8; count of bases not matched to a gene: 14. The CDR3 sequence is 14 residues long. The germline V gene has CDR1 MNHEY and CDR2 SVGAGI.

V and J are TRBV7-4 and TRBJ1-5, with a weak D call TRBD1 (5 bases). The V end was cut by 4 bases, the J end by 4 bases, with 14 bases between. Germline CDR1 reads SGHVT; CDR2 reads SQSDAQ. The CDR3 spans 15 residues. The CDR3 DNA follows: TGTGCCAGCAGCTGGACACTAAACCCAAATCAGCCCCAGCATTTT. Translating it yields CASSWTLNPNQPQHF.

The chain couples TRBV20-1 to TRBJ1-2, with a possible D match to TRBD1 (6 bases). The V end lost 5 bases, the J end lost 8 bases, and 12 bases lay between the germline ends. CDR1 and CDR2 (germline): DFQATT, SNEGSKA (reference sequence). This CDR3 has 11 residues. The DNA for the CDR3 is TGCAGTGCTTCAGGGGAGGGCGGCTACACCTTC. Protein: CSASGEGGYTF.

This clone was seen only once. This rearrangement joins TRBV19 to TRBJ1-2; 8 bases map to TRBD1. Per the germline V gene, CDR1 is LNHDA and CDR2 is SQIVND (reference sequence). The CDR3 sequence is 13 residues long. J lost 7 bases, V lost 6 bases, and 7 bases had no gene match. The DNA of the CDR3 is TGTGCCAGTAGGGGGACAGGCCTGGGTGGCTACACCTTC. As protein: CASRGTGLGGYTF.

This rearrangement joins TRBV5-1 to TRBJ2-2, with D unresolved. Germline CDR1 and CDR2: SGHRS and YFSETQ. V gave up 4 bases and J gave up 2 bases, with 15 bases separating them. The CDR3 is made up of 16 amino acids. The CDR3 loop reads CASSPLEAANTGELFF. CDR3 nucleotide sequence: TGCGCCAGCAGCCCCCTCGAGGCAGCAAACACCGGGGAGCTGTTTTTT.

CDR3 in DNA: TGTGCCAGCATCCCTACCCGGGGAGCGGGAGGGCCGAGCGGGGAGCTGTTTTTT. It encodes CASIPTRGAGGPSGELFF. The rearrangement links TRBV11-3 to TRBJ2-2; 10 bases align to TRBD2. Germline values: CDR1 SGHNT, CDR2 YENEEA. This CDR3 region has 18 residues. After removal of 7 bases from V and 7 bases from J, the junction contained 18 bases not matched to a gene.

The chain uses TRBV5-4 and TRBJ2-2; TRBD1 matches at 8 bases. This CDR3 has 16 amino acids. The V gene end was trimmed by 0 bases and the J gene end by 5 bases; junction bases not matched to a gene: 6. Germline CDR1 and CDR2: SGHNT and YYREEE (reference sequence). The CDR3 protein is CASSLGGQGRTGELFF. The CDR3 DNA sequence: TGTGCCAGCAGCTTGGGAGGACAGGGAAGGACCGGGGAGCTGTTTTTT.

CDR3 nucleotide sequence: TGTGCCAGCAGTTTCGGGGGGATTCATAGCAATCAGCCCCAGCATTTT. Amino acid sequence: CASSFGGIHSNQPQHF. The genes are TRBV28 and TRBJ1-5; TRBD1 might be the D (5 bases). Trimming took off 3 bases at V and 0 bases at J, with 12 bases between the two ends. The CDR3 is 16 amino acids. CDR1 is MDHEN and CDR2 is SYDVKM in the germline V gene.

The rearrangement uses TRBV10-3 and TRBJ1-1; possibly TRBD1 for D (5 bases). The CDR3 is 15 amino acids. Germline values: CDR1 ENHRY, CDR2 SYGVKD. V gave up 2 bases and J gave up 4 bases, with 14 bases separating them. CDR3 DNA: TGTGCCATCAGTGAGCTCCCCGGGGGAGGCACTGAAGCTTTCTTT. This codes for CAISELPGGGTEAFF.

The chain couples TRBV7-9 to TRBJ2-7; 13 bases match TRBD2. This CDR3 has 15 residues. CDR1 is SEHNR, CDR2 FQNEAQ, per germline (reference sequence). With V trimmed by 5 bases and J by 2 bases, 3 bases remained unmatched. In DNA, the CDR3 is TGTGCCAGCAGCCCCGGACTAGCGGGGGCCTACGAGCAGTACTTC. Its protein product is CASSPGLAGAYEQYF.

V usage is TRBV18 and J usage is TRBJ1-2, with D perhaps matching TRBD1 (6 bases). The CDR3 extends over 13 amino acids. In germline, CDR1 is KGHSH, CDR2 LQKENI. V lost 2 bases to trimming and J lost 4 bases, with 8 bases between them. CDR3 in DNA: TGTGCCAGCTCACCAGGGGGGGCCTATGGCTACACCTTC. This encodes CASSPGGAYGYTF.